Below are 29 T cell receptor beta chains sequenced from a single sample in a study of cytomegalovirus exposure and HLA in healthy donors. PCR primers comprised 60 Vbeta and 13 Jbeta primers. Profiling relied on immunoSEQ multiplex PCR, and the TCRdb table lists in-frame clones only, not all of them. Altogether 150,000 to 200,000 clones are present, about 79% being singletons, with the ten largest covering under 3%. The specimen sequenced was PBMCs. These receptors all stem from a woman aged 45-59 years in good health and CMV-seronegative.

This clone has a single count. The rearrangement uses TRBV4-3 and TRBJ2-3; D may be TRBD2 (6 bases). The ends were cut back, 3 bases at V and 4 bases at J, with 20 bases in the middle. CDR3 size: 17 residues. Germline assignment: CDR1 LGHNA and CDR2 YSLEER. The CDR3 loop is CASSQGGLPDSADTQYF. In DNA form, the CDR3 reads TGCGCCAGCAGCCAGGGTGGACTACCGGACTCCGCAGATACGCAGTATTTT.

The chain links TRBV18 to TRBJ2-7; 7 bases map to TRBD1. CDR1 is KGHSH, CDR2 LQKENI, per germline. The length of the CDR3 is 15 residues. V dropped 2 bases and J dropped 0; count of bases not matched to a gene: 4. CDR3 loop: CASSPGTVSSYEQYF. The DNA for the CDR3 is TGTGCCAGCTCACCAGGGACAGTGAGCTCCTACGAGCAGTACTTC.

CDR3 sequence (DNA): TGTGCCAGCAGCCAAGAGTGGCAGGGGTCCTACGAGCAGTACTTC. It codes for CASSQEWQGSYEQYF. This chain connects TRBV4-2 to TRBJ2-7; possible D gene TRBD1, 6 bases. Trimming pared 0 bases from V and 1 base from J, leaving 10 bases between. Germline CDR1 and CDR2: LGHNA and YNFKEQ. CDR3 length: 15 residues.

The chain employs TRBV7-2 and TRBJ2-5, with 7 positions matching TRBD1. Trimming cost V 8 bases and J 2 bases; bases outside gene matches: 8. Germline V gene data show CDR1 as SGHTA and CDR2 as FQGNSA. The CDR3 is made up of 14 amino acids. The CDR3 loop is CASSKDRSQETQYF. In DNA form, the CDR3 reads TGTGCCAGCTCGAAGGACAGGTCACAAGAGACCCAGTACTTC.

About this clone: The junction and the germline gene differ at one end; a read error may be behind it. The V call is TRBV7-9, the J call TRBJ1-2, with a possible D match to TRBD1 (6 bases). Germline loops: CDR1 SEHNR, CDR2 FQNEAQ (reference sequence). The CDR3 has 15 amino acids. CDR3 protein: CSSSPLVGTGTGYTF. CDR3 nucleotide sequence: TGTTCCAGCAGCCCCCTCGTCGGAACAGGGACCGGCTACACCTTC.

CDR3 amino acids: CASSLAGGSSGANVLTF. DNA for the CDR3: TGTGCCAGCAGCTTAGCCGGGGGATCCTCTGGGGCCAACGTCCTGACTTTC. The chain couples TRBV7-9 to TRBJ2-6, with D perhaps TRBD2 (6 bases). V lost 0 bases and J lost 0, with 9 bases in between. The CDR3 is 17 amino acids. Per germline, CDR1 SEHNR and CDR2 FQNEAQ (reference sequence).

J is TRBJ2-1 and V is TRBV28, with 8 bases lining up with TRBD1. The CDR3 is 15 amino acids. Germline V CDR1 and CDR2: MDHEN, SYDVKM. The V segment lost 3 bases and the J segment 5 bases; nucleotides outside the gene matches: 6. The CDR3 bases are TGTGCCAGCAGTTTGAAGGACAGGGTCCACAATGAGCAGTTCTTC. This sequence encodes CASSLKDRVHNEQFF.

CDR3 in amino acids: CASSARTGWPQHF. The CDR3 bases are TGTGCCAGCAGCGCCCGGACAGGGTGGCCCCAGCATTTT. The rearrangement links TRBV7-9 to TRBJ1-5, with TRBD1 matching 8 bases. Looked up from germline, CDR1 is SEHNR and CDR2 is FQNEAQ (reference sequence). V shed 5 bases and J 9 bases; nucleotides not matched to a gene: 6. There are 13 residues in the CDR3.

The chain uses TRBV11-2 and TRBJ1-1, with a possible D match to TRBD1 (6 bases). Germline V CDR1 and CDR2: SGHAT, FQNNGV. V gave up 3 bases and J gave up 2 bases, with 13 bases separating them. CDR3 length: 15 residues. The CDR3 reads CASSLSRGGNTEAFF. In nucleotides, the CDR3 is TGTGCCAGCAGCTTGTCCCGAGGGGGTAACACTGAAGCTTTCTTT.

CDR3 bases: TGTGCCAGCAGTCTAAGAGGGACTAGCGGGGGGGCCTACAATGAGCAGTTCTTC. This encodes CASSLRGTSGGAYNEQFF. This chain connects TRBV14 to TRBJ2-1, with 16 bases aligning to TRBD2. Trimming cost V 6 bases and J 2 bases; bases outside gene matches: 7. CDR3 length: 18 amino acids. CDR1 is SGHDN and CDR2 is FVKESK in the germline V gene. The whole variable domain, remainder taken from reference TRBV14 and TRBJ2-1, is EAGVTQFPSHSVIEKGQTVTLRCDPISGHDNLYWYRRVMGKEIKFLLHFVKESKQDESGMPNNRFLAERTGGTYSTLKVQPAELEDSGVYFCASSLRGTSGGAYNEQFFGPGTRLTVL.

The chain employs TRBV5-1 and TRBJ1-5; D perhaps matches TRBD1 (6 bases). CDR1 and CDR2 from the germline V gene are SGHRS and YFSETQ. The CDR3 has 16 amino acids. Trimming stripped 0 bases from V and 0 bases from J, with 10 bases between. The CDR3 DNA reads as TGCGCCAGCAGCTTGGGGGGGCCTCATAGCAATCAGCCCCAGCATTTT. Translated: CASSLGGPHSNQPQHF.

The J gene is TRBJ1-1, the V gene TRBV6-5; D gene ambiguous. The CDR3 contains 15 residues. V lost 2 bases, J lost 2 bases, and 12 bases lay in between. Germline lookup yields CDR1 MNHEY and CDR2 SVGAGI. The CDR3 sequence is CASSYSRVVNTEAFF. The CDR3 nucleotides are TGTGCCAGCAGTTACAGCCGAGTTGTAAACACTGAAGCTTTCTTT.

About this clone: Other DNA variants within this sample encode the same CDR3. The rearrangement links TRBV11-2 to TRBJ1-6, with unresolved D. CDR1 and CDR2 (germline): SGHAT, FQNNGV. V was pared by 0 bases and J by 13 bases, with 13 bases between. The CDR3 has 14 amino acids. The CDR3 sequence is CASSLDIIGSPLHF. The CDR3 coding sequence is TGTGCCAGCAGCTTAGACATTATCGGGTCCCCCCTCCACTTT.

CDR3 in amino acids: CASSDHGGNSPLHF. The DNA of the CDR3 is TGTGCCAGCAGTGACCATGGGGGCAATTCACCCCTCCACTTT. The V and J genes are TRBV6-4 and TRBJ1-6; tentative D call: TRBD1 (6 bases). Germline V gives CDR1 MRHNA, CDR2 SNTAGT. V was shortened by 2 bases and J by 7 bases, with 9 bases between the two germline ends. This CDR3 has 14 amino acids.

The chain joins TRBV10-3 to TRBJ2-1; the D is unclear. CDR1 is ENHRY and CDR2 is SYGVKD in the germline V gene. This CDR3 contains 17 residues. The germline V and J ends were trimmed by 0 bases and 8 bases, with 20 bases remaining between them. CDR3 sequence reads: CAISESQAQTYMDEQFF. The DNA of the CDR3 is TGTGCCATCAGTGAGTCGCAGGCCCAAACGTACATGGATGAGCAGTTCTTC.

DNA of the CDR3: TGCGCCAGCAGCCATATCGGGACAAGCAATCAGCCCCAGCATTTT. It yields the protein CASSHIGTSNQPQHF. The chain recombines TRBV4-1 with TRBJ1-5, with TRBD1 as a possible D gene (6 bases). This CDR3 has 15 residues. Germline V gene data show CDR1 as MGHRA and CDR2 as YSYEKL. The ends were cut back, 3 bases at V and 1 base at J, with 10 bases in the middle.

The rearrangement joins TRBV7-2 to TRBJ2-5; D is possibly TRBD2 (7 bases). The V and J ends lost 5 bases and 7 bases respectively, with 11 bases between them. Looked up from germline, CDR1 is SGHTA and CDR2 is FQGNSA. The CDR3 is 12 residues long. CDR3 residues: CASSPGGGTQYF. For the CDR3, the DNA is TGTGCCAGCAGCCCGGGGGGCGGGACCCAGTACTTC.

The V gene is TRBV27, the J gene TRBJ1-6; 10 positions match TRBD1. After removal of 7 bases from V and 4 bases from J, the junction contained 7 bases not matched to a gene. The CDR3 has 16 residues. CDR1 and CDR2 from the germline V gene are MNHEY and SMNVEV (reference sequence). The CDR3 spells CASTRGGQGYNSPLHF. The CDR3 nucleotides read TGTGCCAGCACTAGAGGGGGACAGGGGTATAATTCACCCCTCCACTTT.

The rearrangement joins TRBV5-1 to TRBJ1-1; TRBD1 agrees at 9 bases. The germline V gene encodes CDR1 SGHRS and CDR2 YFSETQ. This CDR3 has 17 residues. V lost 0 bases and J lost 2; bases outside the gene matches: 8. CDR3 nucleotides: TGCGCCAGCAGCTTGGGTACCGGGACAGGGTCTAACACTGAAGCTTTCTTT. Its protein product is CASSLGTGTGSNTEAFF.

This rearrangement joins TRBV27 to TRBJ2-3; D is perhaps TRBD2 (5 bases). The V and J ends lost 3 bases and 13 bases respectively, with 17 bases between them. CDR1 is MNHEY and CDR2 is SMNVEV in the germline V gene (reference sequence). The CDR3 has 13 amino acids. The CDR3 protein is CASSFRSGRPEYF. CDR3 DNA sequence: TGTGCCAGCAGTTTCAGGAGCGGCCGGCCGGAGTATTTT.

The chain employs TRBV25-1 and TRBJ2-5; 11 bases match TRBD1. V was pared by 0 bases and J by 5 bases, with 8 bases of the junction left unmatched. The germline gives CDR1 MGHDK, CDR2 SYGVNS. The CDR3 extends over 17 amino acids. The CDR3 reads CASSEYAWDRGSETQYF. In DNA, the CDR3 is TGTGCCAGCAGTGAATACGCCTGGGACAGGGGGTCGGAGACCCAGTACTTC.

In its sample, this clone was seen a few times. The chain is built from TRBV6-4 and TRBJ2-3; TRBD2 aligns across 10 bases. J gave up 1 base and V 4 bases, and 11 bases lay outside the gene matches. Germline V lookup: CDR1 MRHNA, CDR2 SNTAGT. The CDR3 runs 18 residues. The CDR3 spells CASSGSSGSGSGTDTQYF. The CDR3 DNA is TGTGCCAGCAGTGGTTCTAGCGGGAGTGGTTCTGGCACAGATACGCAGTATTTT.

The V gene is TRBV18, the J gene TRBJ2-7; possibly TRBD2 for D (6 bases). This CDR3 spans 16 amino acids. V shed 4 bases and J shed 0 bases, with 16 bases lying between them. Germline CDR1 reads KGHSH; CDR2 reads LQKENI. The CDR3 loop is CASSQNGGASSYEQYF. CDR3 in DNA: TGTGCCAGCTCACAGAACGGCGGGGCGAGCTCCTACGAGCAGTACTTC.

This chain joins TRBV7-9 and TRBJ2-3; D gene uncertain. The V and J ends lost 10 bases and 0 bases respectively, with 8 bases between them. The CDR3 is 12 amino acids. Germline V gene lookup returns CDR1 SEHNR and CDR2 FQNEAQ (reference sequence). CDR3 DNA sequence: TGTGCCATCACGGGTAGCACAGATACGCAGTATTTT. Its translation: CAITGSTDTQYF.

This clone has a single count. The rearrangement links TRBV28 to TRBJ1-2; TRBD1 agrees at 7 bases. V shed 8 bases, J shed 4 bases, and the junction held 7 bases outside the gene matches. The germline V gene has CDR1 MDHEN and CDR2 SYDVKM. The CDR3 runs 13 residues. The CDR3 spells CASERQGGYGYTF. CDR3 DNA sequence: TGTGCCAGCGAACGACAGGGCGGCTATGGCTACACCTTC.

For the CDR3, the DNA is TGTGCCAGCAGTTACTCGGGACAAATTAACTATGGCTACACCTTC. As protein: CASSYSGQINYGYTF. The genes are TRBV6-5 and TRBJ1-2; possible D gene TRBD1, 6 bases. Germline V CDR1 and CDR2: MNHEY, SVGAGI. This CDR3 comprises 15 residues. Trimming stripped 0 bases from V and 1 base from J, with 9 bases between.

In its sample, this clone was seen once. CDR3 protein: CASSSNTGGTEAFF. CDR3 coding DNA: TGTGCCAGCAGTTCCAATACAGGGGGCACTGAAGCTTTCTTT. The chain carries TRBV6-1 and TRBJ1-1; 8 bases fit TRBD1. The CDR3 has 14 residues. Germline V lookup: CDR1 MNHNS, CDR2 SASEGT. V lost 5 bases and J lost 4; bases outside the gene matches: 6.

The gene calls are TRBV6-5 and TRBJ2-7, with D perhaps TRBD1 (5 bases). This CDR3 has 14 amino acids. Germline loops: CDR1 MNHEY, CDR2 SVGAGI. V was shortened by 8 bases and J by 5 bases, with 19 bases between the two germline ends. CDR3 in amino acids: CASGRLSGFHEQYF. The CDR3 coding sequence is TGTGCCAGCGGAAGACTCTCAGGGTTTCACGAGCAGTACTTC.

In nucleotides, the CDR3 is TGTGCCAGCAGCCAAGATAAGGTTGGGACATCTGGAAACACCATATATTTT. Amino acids: CASSQDKVGTSGNTIYF. The J gene is TRBJ1-3, the V gene TRBV4-2, with a weak D call TRBD1 (6 bases). Trimming removed 0 bases at V and 1 base at J, with 13 bases between. The CDR3 is 17 amino acids. Germline CDR1 is LGHNA and CDR2 is YNFKEQ.